The present T cell receptor beta chain was sequenced within a study of CD8 T cells in Susac syndrome. Study-level findings and limits: No clonal expansion appeared among CD4+ T cells in Susac patients.

Comments on this clonotype: Antigen specificity is unknown.

CDR3 length: 17 amino acids. The germline CDR1 and CDR2 sequences are MNHEY and SMNVEV (reference sequence). The V end lost 6 bases, the J end lost 4 bases, and 21 bases lay between the germline ends. With random hexamers, about 0.45 to 1 ug RNA was reverse transcribed. An immunoSEQ multiplex PCR generated amplified TCR beta CDR3 products spanning 54 Vbeta and 13 Jbeta. TCRdb re-analysed the immunoSEQ multiplex PCR reads in MiXCR, keeping a single row per CDR3 protein. The top ten hold around 0.094% of the sample, which has roughly 180,000 distinct CDR3 sequences, around 94% seen once. This clonotype was obtained from a human donor with Susac syndrome. This chain joins TRBV27 and TRBJ2-2; possibly TRBD1 for D (6 bases). Sequencing was carried out using CD4+ T cells from PBMCs. This CDR3 is CASRPETIPGATGELFF. The CDR3 nucleotides are TGTGCCAGCAGGCCGGAAACCATTCCAGGGGCCACCGGGGAGCTGTTTTTT.